The rows below give T cell receptor beta chains drawn from one sample of a study of blood T cell repertoires in COVID-19. Repertoires were generated with immunoSEQ multiplex PCR, while TCRdb's copy carries only in-frame clones and drops some. The table includes some 44,000 clones, over 70% detected once. The sequenced material came from peripheral blood. These receptors all stem from a woman aged 55-75 years with acute or convalescent COVID-19. Both conserved end residues are part of each CDR3. The order of the fields is V gene, D gene, J gene, clone size, CDR3 length, CDR3 protein, CDR3 DNA. The D gene is left open where the match is weak. Where a row states a size, it is once, few, many or the class of an expanded clone; other rows omit it.

TRBV9	NA	TRBJ1-3	NA	14	CASSGLSSGNTIYF	TGTGCCAGCAGCGGACTTTCCTCTGGAAACACCATATATTTT
TRBV7-6	TRBD1	TRBJ1-2	NA	15	CASSPKTGAPSGYTF	TGTGCCAGCAGCCCGAAAACAGGGGCGCCATCTGGCTACACCTTC
TRBV27	NA	TRBJ2-1	NA	15	CASRGLSILYNEQFF	TGTGCCAGCAGGGGCCTCTCCATACTTTACAATGAGCAGTTCTTC
TRBV5-6	NA	TRBJ1-2	NA	13	CASSAHTGFGYTF	TGTGCCAGCAGCGCCCATACAGGGTTTGGCTACACCTTC
TRBV13	TRBD1	TRBJ2-2	NA	17	CASSLGPGQGYTGELFF	TGTGCCAGCAGCTTAGGCCCGGGACAGGGGTACACCGGGGAGCTGTTTTTT
TRBV5-1	TRBD1	TRBJ1-1	NA	15	CASSLGQGLASEAFF	TGCGCCAGCAGCTTGGGACAGGGATTGGCATCTGAAGCTTTCTTT
TRBV19	TRBD2	TRBJ2-1	NA	13	CASSITGEGEQFF	TGTGCCAGTAGTATCACTGGGGAGGGTGAGCAGTTCTTC
TRBV6-2/TRBV6-3	TRBD1	TRBJ2-7	few	14	CASSWTGGGYEQYF	TGTGCCAGCAGCTGGACAGGGGGAGGCTACGAGCAGTACTTC
TRBV9	NA	TRBJ2-7	NA	15	CASSVVGGGSYEQYF	TGTGCCAGCAGCGTAGTGGGAGGCGGTTCCTACGAGCAGTACTTC
TRBV6-1	TRBD2	TRBJ2-7	few	17	CASSEAPAGALSYEQYF	TGTGCCAGCAGTGAAGCTCCAGCGGGGGCCCTATCCTACGAGCAGTACTTC
TRBV5-6	NA	TRBJ1-1	NA	13	CASSLPSSPEAFF	TGTGCCAGCAGCTTGCCAAGTAGCCCTGAAGCTTTCTTT
TRBV21-1	NA	TRBJ2-1	once	16	CASSTKNRDYYNEQFF	TGTGCCAGCAGCACGAAAAATAGGGACTACTACAATGAGCAGTTCTTC
TRBV7-8	NA	TRBJ1-2	NA	11	CASSGHGGYTF	TGTGCCAGCAGCGGACACGGTGGCTACACCTTC
TRBV27	NA	TRBJ2-2	NA	14	CASSRDTNTGELFF	TGTGCCAGCAGCCGGGACACTAACACCGGGGAGCTGTTTTTT
TRBV4-2	TRBD1	TRBJ2-1	NA	15	CASSQVGQGDNEQFF	TGTGCCAGCAGCCAAGTAGGACAGGGCGACAATGAGCAGTTCTTC
TRBV27	NA	TRBJ2-2	NA	14	CASSLLQNTGELFF	TGTGCCAGCAGTTTATTACAGAACACCGGGGAGCTGTTTTTT
TRBV7-9	TRBD1	TRBJ1-5	NA	15	CASSLWTGGDQPQHF	TGTGCCAGCAGCTTATGGACAGGGGGGGATCAGCCCCAGCATTTT
TRBV7-4	NA	TRBJ1-2	NA	16	CASSLRPSRINYGYTF	TGTGCCAGCAGCTTACGGCCTTCCAGGATTAACTATGGCTACACCTTC
TRBV5-1	NA	TRBJ1-4	few	16	CASSSVSPTTNEKLFF	TGCGCCAGCAGCTCTGTATCACCTACAACTAATGAAAAACTGTTTTTT
TRBV6-5	TRBD1	TRBJ2-7	NA	14	CASRGGQGIYEQYF	TGTGCCAGCAGAGGGGGACAGGGGATCTACGAGCAGTACTTC
TRBV7-9	NA	TRBJ2-7	NA	14	CASSLEGNGYEQYF	TGTGCCAGCAGCCTTGAGGGTAACGGGTACGAGCAGTACTTC
TRBV6-4	NA	TRBJ1-1	NA	13	CASSDFEGGEAFF	TGTGCCAGCAGTGACTTTGAGGGAGGAGAAGCTTTCTTT
TRBV30	NA	TRBJ1-1	few	14	CAWSAGSFNTEAFF	TGTGCCTGGAGCGCGGGCAGCTTCAACACTGAAGCTTTCTTT
TRBV5-1	TRBD2	TRBJ2-1	NA	18	CASSLGLAGGRSYNEQFF	TGCGCCAGCAGCTTGGGTCTAGCGGGGGGGCGCTCCTACAATGAGCAGTTCTTC
TRBV18	TRBD1	TRBJ1-1	few	15	CASSPSQGATTEAFF	TGTGCCAGCTCACCGTCACAGGGGGCTACCACTGAAGCTTTCTTT
TRBV2	TRBD1	TRBJ1-2	NA	13	CASSEQGNYGYTF	TGTGCCAGCAGCGAACAGGGGAATTATGGCTACACCTTC
TRBV14	NA	TRBJ2-2	NA	16	CASSLLTFQVPGELFF	TGTGCCAGCAGCCTCTTGACTTTCCAAGTCCCCGGGGAGCTGTTTTTT
TRBV27	NA	TRBJ2-1	once	13	CASSFRGGNEQFF	TGTGCCAGCAGTTTTCGGGGTGGGAATGAGCAGTTCTTC
TRBV5-1	NA	TRBJ2-5	NA	16	CASSFRDISDQETQYF	TGCGCCAGCAGCTTCAGGGACATTTCTGACCAAGAGACCCAGTACTTC
TRBV29-1	NA	TRBJ2-7	NA	12	CSVAGISYEQYF	TGCAGCGTTGCAGGCATTTCCTACGAGCAGTACTTC
TRBV7-6	NA	TRBJ1-5	once	16	CASSLGSGLRNQPQHF	TGTGCCAGCAGCTTAGGGTCAGGGTTACGCAATCAGCCCCAGCATTTT
TRBV7-8	NA	TRBJ2-5	NA	14	CASSLDSGQETQYF	TGTGCCAGCAGCTTAGATAGCGGCCAAGAGACCCAGTACTTC
TRBV13	NA	TRBJ2-3	NA	14	CASSTQAGADTQYF	TGTGCCAGCAGCACACAGGCAGGGGCTGATACGCAGTATTTT
TRBV5-1	TRBD1	TRBJ2-2	NA	15	CASSGRQGITGELFF	TGCGCCAGCAGCGGCCGACAGGGGATTACCGGGGAGCTGTTTTTT
TRBV9	NA	TRBJ2-1	NA	15	CASSVSQGSYNEQFF	TGTGCCAGCAGCGTAAGCCAGGGGAGCTACAATGAGCAGTTCTTC
TRBV4-2	NA	TRBJ2-3	NA	14	CASSRSVSTDTQYF	TGTGCCAGCAGCCGTTCAGTGAGCACAGATACGCAGTATTTT
TRBV14	NA	TRBJ2-3	NA	17	CASSQGGSAQSTDTQYF	TGTGCCAGCAGCCAAGGTGGTAGCGCCCAAAGCACAGATACGCAGTATTTT
TRBV10-3	NA	TRBJ1-1	once	13	CATENRQNTEAFF	TGTGCCACCGAAAACAGACAGAACACTGAAGCTTTCTTT
TRBV14	NA	TRBJ1-2	NA	14	CASSHLERDYGYTF	TGTGCCAGCAGCCACTTAGAACGGGACTATGGCTACACCTTC
TRBV5-6	TRBD1	TRBJ2-5	NA	14	CASSLQGAGVPQYF	TGTGCCAGCAGCTTACAGGGGGCGGGGGTCCCCCAGTACTTC
TRBV19	TRBD2	TRBJ2-1	NA	15	CASSIAAGEYNEQFF	TGTGCCAGTAGTATCGCAGCGGGGGAGTACAATGAGCAGTTCTTC
TRBV9	NA	TRBJ1-1	once	15	CASSARGSMNTEAFF	TGTGCCAGCAGCGCCCGAGGGTCCATGAACACTGAAGCTTTCTTT
TRBV19	NA	TRBJ2-7	NA	13	CASSISGFGEQYF	TGTGCCAGTAGTATATCAGGGTTTGGCGAGCAGTACTTC
TRBV10-3	NA	TRBJ1-2	NA	15	CAISEPRMHSYGYTF	TGTGCCATCAGTGAACCCAGGATGCATTCCTATGGCTACACCTTC
TRBV7-2	TRBD1	TRBJ2-1	NA	11	CASSIGTGEFF	TGTGCCAGCAGCATCGGGACAGGGGAGTTCTTC